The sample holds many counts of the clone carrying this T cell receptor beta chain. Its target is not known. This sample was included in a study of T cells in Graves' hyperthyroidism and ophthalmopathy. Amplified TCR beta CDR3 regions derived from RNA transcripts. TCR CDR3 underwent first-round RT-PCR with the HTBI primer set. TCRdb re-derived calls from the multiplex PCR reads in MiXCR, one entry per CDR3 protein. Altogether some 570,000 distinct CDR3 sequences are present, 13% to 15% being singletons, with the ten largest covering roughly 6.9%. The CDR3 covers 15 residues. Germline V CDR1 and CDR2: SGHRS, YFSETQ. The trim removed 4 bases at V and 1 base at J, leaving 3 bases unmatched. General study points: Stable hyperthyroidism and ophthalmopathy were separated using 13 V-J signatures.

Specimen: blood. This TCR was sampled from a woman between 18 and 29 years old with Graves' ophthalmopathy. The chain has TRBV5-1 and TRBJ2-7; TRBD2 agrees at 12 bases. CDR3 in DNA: TGCGCCAGCAGCCGGACTAGCGGGGTGTCCTACGAGCAGTACTTC. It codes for CASSRTSGVSYEQYF.